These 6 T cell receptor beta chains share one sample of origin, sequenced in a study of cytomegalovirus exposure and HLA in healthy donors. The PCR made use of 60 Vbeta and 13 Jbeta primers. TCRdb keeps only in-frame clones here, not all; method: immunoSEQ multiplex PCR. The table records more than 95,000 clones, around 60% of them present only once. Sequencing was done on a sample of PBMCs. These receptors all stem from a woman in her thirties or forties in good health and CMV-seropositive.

DNA of the CDR3: TGTGCCACTGCCCCTGGGGGGGGCCTAGCCAAAAACATTCAGTACTTC. As protein: CATAPGGGLAKNIQYF. The J gene is TRBJ2-4, the V gene TRBV6-6; the D gene is possibly TRBD2 (7 bases). V shed 10 bases and J shed 0 bases, with 19 bases lying between them. This CDR3 has 16 amino acids. Germline values: CDR1 MNHNY, CDR2 SVGAGI (reference sequence).

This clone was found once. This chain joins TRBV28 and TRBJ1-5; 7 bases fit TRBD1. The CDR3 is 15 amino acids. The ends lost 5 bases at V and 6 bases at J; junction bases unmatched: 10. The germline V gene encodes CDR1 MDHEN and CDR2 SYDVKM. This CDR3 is CASSIVRGVVQPQHF. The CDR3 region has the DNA TGTGCCAGCAGTATCGTCAGGGGGGTCGTTCAGCCCCAGCATTTT.

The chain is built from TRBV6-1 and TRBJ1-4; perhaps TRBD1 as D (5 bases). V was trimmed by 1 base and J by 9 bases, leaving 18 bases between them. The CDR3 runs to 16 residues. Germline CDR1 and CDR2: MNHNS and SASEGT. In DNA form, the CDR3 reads TGTGCCAGCAGTGAAGGGGGCCGGGGGGGGGATCAAAAACTGTTTTTT. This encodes CASSEGGRGGDQKLFF.

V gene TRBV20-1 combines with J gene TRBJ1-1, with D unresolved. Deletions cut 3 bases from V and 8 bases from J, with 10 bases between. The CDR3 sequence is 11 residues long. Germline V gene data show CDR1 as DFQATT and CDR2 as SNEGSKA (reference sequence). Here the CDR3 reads CSARSRVEAFF. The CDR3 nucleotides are TGCAGTGCTAGGAGTCGCGTGGAAGCTTTCTTT.

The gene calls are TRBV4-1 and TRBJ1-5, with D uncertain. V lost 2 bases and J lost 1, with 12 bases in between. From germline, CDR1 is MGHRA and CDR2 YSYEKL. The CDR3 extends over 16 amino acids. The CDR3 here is CASSQNTVISNQPQHF. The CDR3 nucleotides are TGCGCCAGCAGCCAAAACACCGTCATAAGCAATCAGCCCCAGCATTTT.

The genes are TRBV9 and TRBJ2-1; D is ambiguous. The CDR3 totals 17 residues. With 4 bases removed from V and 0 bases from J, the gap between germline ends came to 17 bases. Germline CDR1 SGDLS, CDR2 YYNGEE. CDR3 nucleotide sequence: TGTGCCAGCAGCAAAGACGGCGGCGGCAGCTCCTACAATGAGCAGTTCTTC. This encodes CASSKDGGGSSYNEQFF.